This T cell receptor (beta chain) appears in the sequencing data of a study of blood T cell repertoires in COVID-19. About the research overall: Specimens from acute and convalescent COVID-19 originated in the United States, Italy and Spain. Sample material is recorded as cDNA or gDNA derived from T cells, B-cell-depleted T cells, or PBMCs.

CDR1 is SGHKS and CDR2 is YYEKEE in the germline V gene (reference sequence). The CDR3 covers 16 residues. Deletions cut 4 bases from V and 10 bases from J, with 21 bases between. Everyone who took part was roughly 18 to 89 years old, and they came from 24 US areas. In the original analysis: Reference gene primers were amplified, and this amplification served to estimate nucleated cell counts. Clones were read by immunoSEQ multiplex PCR, and TCRdb kept only the in-frame ones, dropping some. The DNA gave D and trimming, while V, J and clone size come from that table. Of about 480,000 clones listed, roughly 90% are singletons.

The sequence was collected from a woman in her forties who had recovered from COVID-19. The chain combines TRBV5-5 with TRBJ1-6, with D maybe TRBD1 (5 bases). The sequencing input was PBMCs or T cells enriched from blood (not recorded which). CDR3 DNA sequence: TGTGCCAGCAGCGATACAGGTACCCGCGTAGGGTCACCCCTCCACTTT. It encodes CASSDTGTRVGSPLHF.